These 18 T cell receptor beta chains were all obtained from the same sample, sequenced in a study of T cell responses to AZD1222 COVID-19 vaccine. Profiled with immunoSEQ multiplex PCR; TCRdb holds only in-frame clones, not every one. The sample contains 95,000 to 130,000 clones, around 85% of which appear only once. This material consisted of peripheral blood, taken on day 0 of MenACWY control vaccination. The receptors shown here come from an adult in good health.

The chain has TRBV5-6 and TRBJ2-5, with 7 bases that match TRBD1. Germline V gene data show CDR1 as SGHDT and CDR2 as YYEEEE. The length of the CDR3 is 15 residues. V gave up 5 bases and J gave up 2 bases; unmatched junction bases: 9. Here the CDR3 DNA reads TGTGCCAGCAGGCAGACAGGGTGGGGGCAAGAGACCCAGTACTTC. Residues: CASRQTGWGQETQYF.

The rearrangement links TRBV5-1 to TRBJ1-6, with D unclear. V was trimmed by 0 bases and J by 5 bases, leaving 9 bases between them. Per the germline V gene, CDR1 is SGHRS and CDR2 is YFSETQ. CDR3 length: 15 residues. The CDR3 reads CASSLAQDNNSPLHF. The CDR3 DNA is TGCGCCAGCAGCTTGGCTCAGGATAATAATTCACCCCTCCACTTT.

The rearrangement joins TRBV28 to TRBJ2-1; the D gene is possibly TRBD1 (6 bases). There are 18 residues in the CDR3. CDR1 and CDR2 from the germline V gene are MDHEN and SYDVKM. The ends were cut back, 5 bases at V and 4 bases at J, with 24 bases in the middle. This CDR3 is CASSLTTRDTGPYNEQFF. As DNA, the CDR3 is TGTGCCAGCAGTCTGACCACTAGGGACACGGGACCGTACAATGAGCAGTTCTTC.

This clone appeared a single time. This chain uses TRBV7-2 with TRBJ2-3, with D uncertain. Trimming removed 2 bases at V and 4 bases at J, with 4 bases between. The CDR3 has 12 amino acids. The V gene's germline CDR1 is SGHTA and CDR2 FQGNSA. CDR3 protein: CASSLNPDTQYF. The CDR3 nucleotides read TGTGCCAGCAGCTTAAACCCAGATACGCAGTATTTT.

This chain links TRBV4-1 with TRBJ2-1; 12 positions match TRBD2. J gave up 0 bases and V 4 bases, and 4 bases lay outside the gene matches. The germline CDR1 and CDR2 sequences are MGHRA and YSYEKL. CDR3 length: 17 residues. This CDR3 is CASSLRTSGNSYNEQFF. CDR3 in DNA: TGCGCCAGCAGCCTCCGGACTAGCGGGAACTCCTACAATGAGCAGTTCTTC.

Here the CDR3 DNA reads TGTGCCAGCTCACCGAGAGGACAGGGTAATCAGCCCCAGCATTTT. This gives the protein CASSPRGQGNQPQHF. The J gene is TRBJ1-5, the V gene TRBV18, with 8 positions matching TRBD1. This CDR3 region has 15 residues. The V gene end was trimmed by 3 bases and the J gene end by 4 bases; junction bases not matched to a gene: 5. Germline CDR1 is KGHSH and CDR2 is LQKENI.

V gene TRBV20-1 combines with J gene TRBJ2-7, with D perhaps matching TRBD1 (6 bases). Germline CDR1 and CDR2: DFQATT and SNEGSKA (reference sequence). This CDR3 has 11 residues. The V end was cut by 0 bases, the J end by 11 bases, with 11 bases between. The CDR3 nucleotides are TGCAGTGCTAGAGATCAGGGGCCTGAGTACTTC. Its translation is CSARDQGPEYF.

The genes are TRBV19 and TRBJ2-3; 9 bases fit TRBD2. The germline V gene encodes CDR1 LNHDA and CDR2 SQIVND (reference sequence). Germline trimming cut 1 base from V and 4 bases from J; bases unmatched to any gene: 6. The CDR3 spans 16 residues. Here the CDR3 DNA reads TGTGCCAGTAGTATAGGGCCTAGCGGGGCCTCAGATACGCAGTATTTT. This translates into CASSIGPSGASDTQYF. The entire variable domain, with the rest obtained from reference TRBV19 and TRBJ2-3, is as follows: DGGITQSPKYLFRKEGQNVTLSCEQNLNHDAMYWYRQDPGQGLRLIYYSQIVNDFQKGDIAEGYSVSREKKESFPLTVTSAQKNPTAFYLCASSIGPSGASDTQYFGPGTRLTVL.

The CDR3 DNA is TGTGCCATCAGTGAAGTAGCAGGGGTGATTCAGCCCCAGCATTTT. Its protein is CAISEVAGVIQPQHF. The chain employs TRBV10-3 and TRBJ1-5; perhaps TRBD1 as D (6 bases). The ends were cut back, 3 bases at V and 6 bases at J, with 15 bases in the middle. This CDR3 has 15 amino acids. From germline, CDR1 is ENHRY and CDR2 SYGVKD.

The chain employs TRBV18 and TRBJ1-2, with D possibly TRBD1 on 5 matching bases. This CDR3 is 16 amino acids long. The germline V gene encodes CDR1 KGHSH and CDR2 LQKENI. V was shortened by 1 base and J by 5 bases, with 17 bases between the two germline ends. CDR3: CASSPLPGGGEYGYTF. CDR3 coding DNA: TGTGCCAGCTCACCACTTCCCGGGGGAGGGGAGTATGGCTACACCTTC. Drawing the rest from reference TRBV18 and TRBJ1-2, the complete variable domain is NAGVMQNPRHLVRRRGQEARLRCSPMKGHSHVYWYRQLPEEGLKFMVYLQKENIIDESGMPKERFSAEFPKEGPSILRIQQVVRGDSAAYFCASSPLPGGGEYGYTFGSGTRLTVV.

The V call is TRBV9, the J call TRBJ1-4, with D hard to call. V dropped 1 base and J dropped 4 bases, with 8 bases sitting between them. The CDR3 is 14 amino acids. CDR1 and CDR2 (germline): SGDLS, YYNGEE. CDR3 nucleotides: TGTGCCAGCAGCGTACGTGGCGATAATGAAAAACTGTTTTTT. This translates into CASSVRGDNEKLFF.

This clone was seen a single time. This chain connects TRBV4-2 to TRBJ2-5; D could derive from TRBD1 or TRBD2 (5 bases each). Trimming took off 0 bases at V and 1 base at J, with 6 bases between the two ends. The CDR3 contains 14 residues. The V gene's germline CDR1 is LGHNA and CDR2 YNFKEQ. CDR3 in DNA: TGTGCCAGCAGCCAAGAGGGGGTCCAAGAGACCCAGTACTTC. It translates to CASSQEGVQETQYF.

V and J are TRBV11-3 and TRBJ2-2; D ambiguous. The V end lost 6 bases, the J end lost 8 bases, and 13 bases lay between the germline ends. Germline CDR1 is SGHNT and CDR2 is YENEEA. This CDR3 spans 13 amino acids. CDR3 protein: CASRSGLTGELFF. The CDR3 DNA sequence: TGTGCCAGCAGATCCGGCCTGACAGGGGAGCTGTTTTTT.

This chain connects TRBV7-2 to TRBJ2-7; 9 nucleotides line up with TRBD2. With 1 base clipped from V and 3 bases from J, the junction kept 7 bases outside the gene matches. CDR3 size: 16 residues. Germline values: CDR1 SGHTA, CDR2 FQGNSA. The CDR3 DNA reads as TGTGCCAGCAGCTTAGGCGCTAGCGGGGACGTCTACGAGCAGTACTTC. Residues: CASSLGASGDVYEQYF.

This chain links TRBV6-2 or TRBV6-3 with TRBJ2-7, with D maybe TRBD2 (5 bases). V dropped 4 bases and J dropped 9 bases, with 16 bases sitting between them. The length of the CDR3 is 13 residues. Germline V gene lookup returns CDR1 MNHEY and CDR2 SVGEGT. Here the CDR3 DNA reads TGTGCCAGCAGTTCCGGAGAGGTGGGGAGGCAGTACTTC. Protein product: CASSSGEVGRQYF.

This chain connects TRBV11-2 to TRBJ2-2; 7 positions agree with TRBD1. The CDR3 is 15 amino acids. After removal of 7 bases from V and 4 bases from J, the junction contained 9 bases not matched to a gene. CDR1 is SGHAT, CDR2 FQNNGV, per germline. The CDR3 here is CASTLTGFPTGELFF. The CDR3 nucleotides read TGTGCCAGCACCTTGACAGGGTTCCCCACCGGGGAGCTGTTTTTT.

The sample holds one count of this clone. This chain joins TRBV6-5 and TRBJ1-4, with 8 bases aligning to TRBD1. V trimming: 6 bases; J trimming: 3 bases; junction bases outside the gene matches: 3. This CDR3 is 14 amino acids long. Germline loops: CDR1 MNHEY, CDR2 SVGAGI. This CDR3 reads CASRRTGPNEKLFF. The DNA of the CDR3 is TGTGCCAGCAGGAGGACAGGGCCTAATGAAAAACTGTTTTTT.

This clone was seen just once. This rearrangement joins TRBV6-2 or TRBV6-3 to TRBJ2-7; no clear D gene. Germline values: CDR1 MNHEY, CDR2 SVGEGT. CDR3 length: 14 residues. Trimming cost V 2 bases and J 0 bases, with 8 bases left between them. CDR3 bases: TGTGCCAGCAGTTACGATTCCGTCTCCTACGAGCAGTACTTC. This encodes CASSYDSVSYEQYF.